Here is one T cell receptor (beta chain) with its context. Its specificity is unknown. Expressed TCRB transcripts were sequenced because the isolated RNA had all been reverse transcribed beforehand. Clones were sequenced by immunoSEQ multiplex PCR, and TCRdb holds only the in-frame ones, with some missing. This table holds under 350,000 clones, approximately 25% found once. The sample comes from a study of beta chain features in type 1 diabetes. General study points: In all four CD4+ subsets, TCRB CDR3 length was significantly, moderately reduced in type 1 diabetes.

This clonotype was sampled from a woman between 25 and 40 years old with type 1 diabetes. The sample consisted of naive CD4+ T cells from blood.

DNA for the CDR3: TGTGCCAGCAGTCCCCCGCTCCCCCAGGGGGATACGCAGTATTTT. Translation: CASSPPLPQGDTQYF. The rearrangement links TRBV28 to TRBJ2-3, with a weak D call TRBD1 (6 bases). Trimming removed 5 bases from V and 6 bases from J, with 18 bases in between. The CDR3 length is 15 residues. Germline CDR1 is MDHEN and CDR2 is SYDVKM.